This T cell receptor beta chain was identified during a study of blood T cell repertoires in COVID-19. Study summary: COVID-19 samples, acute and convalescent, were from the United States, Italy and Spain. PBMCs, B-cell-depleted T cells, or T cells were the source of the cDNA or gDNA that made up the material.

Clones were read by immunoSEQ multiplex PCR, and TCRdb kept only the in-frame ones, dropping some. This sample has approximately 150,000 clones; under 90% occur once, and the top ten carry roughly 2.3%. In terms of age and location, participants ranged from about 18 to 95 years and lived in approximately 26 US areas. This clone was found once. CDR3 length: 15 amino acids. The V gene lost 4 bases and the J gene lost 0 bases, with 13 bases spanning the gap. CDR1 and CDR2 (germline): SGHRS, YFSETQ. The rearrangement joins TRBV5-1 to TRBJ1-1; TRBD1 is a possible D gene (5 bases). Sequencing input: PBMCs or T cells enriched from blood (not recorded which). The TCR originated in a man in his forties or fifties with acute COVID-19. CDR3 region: CASSEARVLNTEAFF. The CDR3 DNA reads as TGCGCCAGCAGCGAGGCCAGGGTACTGAACACTGAAGCTTTCTTT.